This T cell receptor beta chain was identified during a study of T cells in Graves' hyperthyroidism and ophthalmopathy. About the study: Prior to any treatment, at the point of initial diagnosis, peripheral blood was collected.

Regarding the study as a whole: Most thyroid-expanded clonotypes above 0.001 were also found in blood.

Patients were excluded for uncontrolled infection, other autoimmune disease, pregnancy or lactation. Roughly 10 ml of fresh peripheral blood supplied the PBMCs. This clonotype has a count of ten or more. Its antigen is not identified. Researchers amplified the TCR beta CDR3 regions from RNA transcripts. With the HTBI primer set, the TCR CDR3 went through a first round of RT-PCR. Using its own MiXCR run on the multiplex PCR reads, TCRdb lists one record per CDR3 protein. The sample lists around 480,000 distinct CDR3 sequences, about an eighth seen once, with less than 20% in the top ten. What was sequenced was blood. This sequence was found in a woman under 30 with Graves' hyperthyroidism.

The CDR3 region is CASSLGGRVFGELFF. The CDR3 nucleotides read TGTGCCAGCAGCTTGGGGGGACGAGTGTTCGGGGAGCTGTTTTTT. The chain links TRBV7-3 to TRBJ2-2, with TRBD2 as a possible D gene (6 bases). V shed 3 bases and J shed 7 bases, with 15 bases lying between them. Per germline, CDR1 SGHTA and CDR2 FQGTGA. This CDR3 has 15 amino acids.